This passage covers 15 T cell receptor beta chains from one sample sequenced in a study of shared clonotypes between healthy human individuals. Measured with immunoSEQ multiplex PCR; TCRdb has only the in-frame clones, and not every one. The sample has about 2 million clones; approximately 94% are singletons. CD45RO-negative cells were positively selected for CCR7, leaving out terminally differentiated effector memory CD45RA+ cells. Source material: naive CD8+ T cells sorted from blood. Every receptor here comes from a man aged 18 to 35 in good health.

This chain links TRBV29-1 with TRBJ2-7, with D perhaps matching TRBD1 (6 bases). V was cut by 4 bases and J by 2 bases, with 15 bases left in between. The CDR3 is 14 residues long. Germline-derived CDR1 and CDR2 are SQVTM and ANQGSEA. The DNA of the CDR3 is TGCAGCGTTGTTTCCGGTGGGGGCACCTACGAGCAGTACTTC. This sequence encodes CSVVSGGGTYEQYF.

This clone appeared once. The chain is built from TRBV6-5 and TRBJ2-3; D is possibly TRBD2 (5 bases). Trimming removed 0 bases at V and 5 bases at J, with 9 bases between. The CDR3 has 14 amino acids. Germline assignment: CDR1 MNHEY and CDR2 SVGAGI. The CDR3 loop reads CASSYSTGRDTQYF. In DNA form, the CDR3 reads TGTGCCAGCAGTTACTCGACGGGGAGAGATACGCAGTATTTT.

The chain joins TRBV5-6 to TRBJ1-1; 9 positions match TRBD1. CDR3 size: 15 residues. J gave up 3 bases and V 4 bases, and 7 bases lay outside the gene matches. Germline V gene data show CDR1 as SGHDT and CDR2 as YYEEEE. DNA for the CDR3: TGTGCCAGCAGCCAACTACAGGGGGCTCACACTGAAGCTTTCTTT. This encodes CASSQLQGAHTEAFF.

In this sample, this clone turned up once. The rearrangement links TRBV4-1 to TRBJ2-1, with 8 bases that match TRBD1. This CDR3 spans 16 amino acids. The germline gives CDR1 MGHRA, CDR2 YSYEKL. The trim removed 1 base at V and 3 bases at J, leaving 5 bases unmatched. CDR3 DNA sequence: TGCGCCAGCAGCCAAGTCCCAGACAGGGGCTACAATGAGCAGTTCTTC. This gives the protein CASSQVPDRGYNEQFF.

V is TRBV11-2 and J is TRBJ1-6, with TRBD1 matching 7 bases. V shed 3 bases and J 10 bases; nucleotides not matched to a gene: 6. CDR1 SGHAT and CDR2 FQNNGV come from the germline V gene. This CDR3 region has 14 residues. CDR3 protein: CASSFAGGRSPLHF. CDR3 DNA sequence: TGTGCCAGCAGCTTTGCAGGGGGAAGATCACCCCTCCACTTT. Full variable domain (missing parts from reference TRBV11-2 and TRBJ1-6): EAGVAQSPRYKIIEKRQSVAFWCNPISGHATLYWYQQILGQGPKLLIQFQNNGVVDDSQLPKDRFSAERLKGVDSTLKIQPAKLEDSAVYLCASSFAGGRSPLHFGNGTRLTVT.

V is TRBV11-2 and J is TRBJ1-2; D is uncertain. Trimming shortened V by 4 bases and J by 2 bases, and 14 bases separated the two germline ends. The length of the CDR3 is 15 residues. The germline CDR1 and CDR2 sequences are SGHAT and FQNNGV. The CDR3 bases are TGTGCCAGCAGCTCCTCCCCAGTTATAAACTATGGCTACACCTTC. Translating gives CASSSSPVINYGYTF.

V gene TRBV4-3 combines with J gene TRBJ2-7; D gene unclear. The V end was cut by 1 base, the J end by 2 bases, with 12 bases between. The CDR3 has 15 residues. From germline, CDR1 is LGHNA and CDR2 YSLEER. CDR3 sequence reads: CASSQGAGPTYEQYF. The CDR3 coding sequence is TGCGCCAGCAGCCAAGGGGCCGGGCCAACCTACGAGCAGTACTTC.

The rearrangement uses TRBV19 and TRBJ2-7; no reliable D call. The CDR3 contains 15 residues. The germline V gene has CDR1 LNHDA and CDR2 SQIVND (reference sequence). Trimming pared 11 bases from V and 2 bases from J, leaving 22 bases between. The CDR3 reads CASKPTELGPYEQYF. Here the CDR3 DNA reads TGTGCCTCCAAACCGACGGAGCTTGGGCCCTACGAGCAGTACTTC.

The rearrangement uses TRBV2 and TRBJ2-7, with TRBD2 as a possible D gene (5 bases). The CDR3 loop spans 15 amino acids. Germline CDR1 is SNHLY and CDR2 is FYNNEI. V was clipped by 2 bases and J by 3 bases, with 14 bases between them. This chain's CDR3 is CASSESDEGVYEQYF. DNA for the CDR3: TGTGCCAGCAGTGAAAGCGATGAGGGAGTCTACGAGCAGTACTTC.

The chain links TRBV28 to TRBJ1-2; the D is unclear. This CDR3 comprises 14 residues. The germline V gene encodes CDR1 MDHEN and CDR2 SYDVKM. Trimming took off 2 bases at V and 13 bases at J, with 20 bases between the two ends. The chain's CDR3 is CASSLILEQSYRTF. CDR3 DNA: TGTGCCAGCAGTTTAATCTTGGAACAGTCGTATCGCACCTTC.

The chain is built from TRBV9 and TRBJ2-3, with 9 bases fitting TRBD2. With V trimmed by 0 bases and J by 5 bases, 10 bases remained unmatched. Germline CDR1 and CDR2: SGDLS and YYNGEE. This CDR3 comprises 17 residues. This CDR3 reads CASSVGDSGSWGDTQYF. As DNA, the CDR3 is TGTGCCAGCAGCGTAGGGGATAGCGGGAGTTGGGGAGATACGCAGTATTTT.

This chain joins TRBV6-5 and TRBJ1-3; possibly TRBD1 for D (6 bases). Trimming stripped 8 bases from V and 2 bases from J, with 13 bases between. CDR1 MNHEY and CDR2 SVGAGI come from the germline V gene. The CDR3 is 14 amino acids. In nucleotides, the CDR3 is TGTGCCAGCCGGGGAGGGGGAACTGGAAACACCATATATTTT. Its translation: CASRGGGTGNTIYF.

This chain joins TRBV30 and TRBJ2-2; TRBD2 matches 12 bases. The V gene's germline CDR1 is GTSNPN and CDR2 SVGIG (reference sequence). V dropped 3 bases and J dropped 6; count of bases not matched to a gene: 5. The length of the CDR3 is 15 residues. CDR3 sequence reads: CAWSGRTSGAGELFF. DNA of the CDR3: TGTGCCTGGAGCGGTAGGACTAGCGGGGCCGGGGAGCTGTTTTTT. Drawing the rest from reference TRBV30 and TRBJ2-2, the complete variable domain is SQTIHQWPATLVQPVGSPLSLECTVEGTSNPNLYWYRQAAGRGLQLLFYSVGIGQISSEVPQNLSASRPQDRQFILSSKKLLLSDSGFYLCAWSGRTSGAGELFFGEGSRLTVL.

The chain employs TRBV28 and TRBJ2-1; 9 bases match TRBD2. Looked up from germline, CDR1 is MDHEN and CDR2 is SYDVKM. This CDR3 is 19 amino acids long. Germline trimming cut 4 bases from V and 4 bases from J; bases unmatched to any gene: 17. CDR3 nucleotide sequence: TGTGCCAGCAGTTACCACGCCCTAGCGGGGTTAAAACCGTACAATGAGCAGTTCTTC. This sequence encodes CASSYHALAGLKPYNEQFF. Looking up the rest from reference TRBV28 and TRBJ2-1 gives the full variable domain: DVKVTQSSRYLVKRTGEKVFLECVQDMDHENMFWYRQDPGLGLRLIYFSYDVKMKEKGDIPEGYSVSREKKERFSLILESASTNQTSMYLCASSYHALAGLKPYNEQFFGPGTRLTVL.

This rearrangement joins TRBV5-4 to TRBJ1-1, with D possibly TRBD1 on 5 matching bases. Germline loops: CDR1 SGHNT, CDR2 YYREEE (reference sequence). The CDR3 contains 15 residues. V was trimmed by 4 bases and J by 1 base, leaving 14 bases between them. CDR3 in DNA: TGTGCCAGCAGCCTTTCAGGGTCGGGGAACACTGAAGCTTTCTTT. This sequence encodes CASSLSGSGNTEAFF.